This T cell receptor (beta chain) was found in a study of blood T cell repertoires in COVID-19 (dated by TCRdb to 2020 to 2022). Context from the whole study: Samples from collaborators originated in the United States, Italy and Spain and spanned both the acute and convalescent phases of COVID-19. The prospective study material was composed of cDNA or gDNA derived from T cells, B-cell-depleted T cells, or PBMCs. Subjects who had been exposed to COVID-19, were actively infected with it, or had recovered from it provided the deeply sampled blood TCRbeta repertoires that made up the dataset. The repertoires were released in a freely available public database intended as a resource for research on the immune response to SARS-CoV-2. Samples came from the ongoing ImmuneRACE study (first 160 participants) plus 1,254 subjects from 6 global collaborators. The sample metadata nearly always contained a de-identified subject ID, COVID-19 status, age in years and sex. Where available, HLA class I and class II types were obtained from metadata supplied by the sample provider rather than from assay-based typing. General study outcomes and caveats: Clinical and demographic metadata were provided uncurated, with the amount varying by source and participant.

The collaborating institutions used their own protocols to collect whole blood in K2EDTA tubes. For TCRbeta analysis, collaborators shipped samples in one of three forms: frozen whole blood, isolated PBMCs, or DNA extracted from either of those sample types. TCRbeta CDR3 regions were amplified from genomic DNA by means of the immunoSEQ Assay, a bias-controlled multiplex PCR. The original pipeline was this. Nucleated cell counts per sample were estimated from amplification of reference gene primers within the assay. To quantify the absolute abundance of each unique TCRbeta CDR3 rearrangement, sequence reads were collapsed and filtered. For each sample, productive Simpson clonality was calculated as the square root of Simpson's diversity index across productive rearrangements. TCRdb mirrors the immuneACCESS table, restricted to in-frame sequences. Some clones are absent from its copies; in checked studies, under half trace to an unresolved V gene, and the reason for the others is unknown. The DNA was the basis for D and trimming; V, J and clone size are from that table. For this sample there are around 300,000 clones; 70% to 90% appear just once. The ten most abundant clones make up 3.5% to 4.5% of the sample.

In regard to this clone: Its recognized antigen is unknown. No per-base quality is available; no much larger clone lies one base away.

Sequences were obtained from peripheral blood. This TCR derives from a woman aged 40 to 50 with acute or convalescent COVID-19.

The DNA is as follows: TGTGCCAGCAGCTCAAACCGGGACAGTTACACCGGGGAGCTGTTTTTT. This codes for CASSSNRDSYTGELFF. The rearrangement joined TRBV7-3 to TRBJ2-2; 7 middle bases align to TRBD1. V lost 4 bases and J lost 3 bases, and the count of bases not matched to a germline gene is 8. Counted from cysteine to phenylalanine, this CDR3 has 16 amino acids. Kept here is only the CDR3 DNA, which spans 48 bases and is read in frame from base 1. From a lookup of the germline V gene, CDR1 and CDR2 are SGHTA and FQGTGA.